One sample yielded the 8 T cell receptor beta chains listed below, sequenced in a study of shared clonotypes between healthy human individuals. Naive CD8 populations comprised CD45RO-negative cells positively selected for CCR7, excluding terminally differentiated effector memory CD45RA+ cells. Using immunoSEQ multiplex PCR, the repertoire was profiled, and TCRdb retains in-frame clones only, with some absent. The data contain millions of clones, approximately 94% of them singletons. Material for sequencing was naive CD8+ T cells sorted from blood. The receptors originated from a man aged 18 to 29 in good health.

As DNA, the CDR3 is TGTGCCAGCAGCGCTAACAAGAACACTGAAGCTTTCTTT. It encodes CASSANKNTEAFF. This rearrangement joins TRBV7-9 to TRBJ1-1, with D unresolved. Germline lookup yields CDR1 SEHNR and CDR2 FQNEAQ (reference sequence). The CDR3 runs 13 residues. Trimming took 5 bases from V and 1 from J, leaving 8 bases between them.

The V and J genes are TRBV13 and TRBJ1-1, with a tentative D call TRBD1 (5 bases). CDR3 length: 17 amino acids. The V end lost 1 base, the J end lost 1 base, and 16 bases lay between the germline ends. Germline V gene data show CDR1 as PRHDT and CDR2 as FYEKMQ (reference sequence). This chain's CDR3 is CASSLVSSGLPNTEAFF. DNA of the CDR3: TGTGCCAGCAGCTTAGTATCCTCGGGGCTTCCGAACACTGAAGCTTTCTTT.

This clone occurred once. The chain joins TRBV10-1 to TRBJ2-3; D not certain. The germline CDR1 and CDR2 sequences are WNHNN and SYGVQD (reference sequence). CDR3 length: 14 amino acids. V was shortened by 5 bases and J by 7 bases, with 16 bases between the two germline ends. CDR3 DNA sequence: TGCGCCAGCAGTTCCACCGGGCCCTTAAATACGCAGTATTTT. It translates to CASSSTGPLNTQYF.

V is TRBV5-6 and J is TRBJ1-2; 9 bases line up with TRBD1. The V segment lost 0 bases and the J segment 5 bases; nucleotides outside the gene matches: 8. Germline CDR1 is SGHDT and CDR2 is YYEEEE. The CDR3 has 16 amino acids. For the CDR3, the DNA is TGTGCCAGCAGCTTGGTGACAGGGGGATTACTATATGGCTACACCTTC. Its translation is CASSLVTGGLLYGYTF.

This clone was recorded only once. The V call is TRBV30, the J call TRBJ2-1, with 9 nucleotides matching TRBD2. CDR3 length: 13 amino acids. V shed 3 bases, J shed 4 bases, and the junction held 1 base outside the gene matches. Germline V CDR1 and CDR2: GTSNPN, SVGIG (reference sequence). CDR3 bases: TGTGCCTGGAGGACTAGCGGTTACAATGAGCAGTTCTTC. Its translation: CAWRTSGYNEQFF.

The rearrangement links TRBV7-9 to TRBJ2-3, with TRBD2 identical over 8 bases. The V gene's germline CDR1 is SEHNR and CDR2 FQNEAQ (reference sequence). Losses at the gene ends were 7 bases for V and 2 bases for J; bases not matched to a gene: 8. This CDR3 contains 15 residues. The CDR3 region is CASTLAGGITDTQYF. The DNA of the CDR3 is TGTGCCAGCACGCTGGCGGGGGGCATCACAGATACGCAGTATTTT.

Comments on this clone: The same CDR3 also results from other DNA sequences found in this sample. CDR3 coding DNA: TGTGCCAGCAGTCCGGACAGGAGCTCCTACAATGAGCAGTTCTTC. This translates into CASSPDRSSYNEQFF. The chain joins TRBV27 to TRBJ2-1, with 7 bases matching TRBD1. The CDR3 extends over 15 amino acids. Unmatched junction bases numbered 4, after V lost 5 bases and J lost 0 bases. CDR1 is MNHEY, CDR2 SMNVEV, per germline (reference sequence).

This chain connects TRBV19 to TRBJ1-6; 9 nucleotides agree with TRBD1. The CDR3 totals 17 residues. Germline CDR1 and CDR2: LNHDA and SQIVND (reference sequence). With 5 bases clipped from V and 10 bases from J, the junction kept 15 bases outside the gene matches. The CDR3 DNA follows: TGTGCCAGTAGTGCCATGGGTATTGGACAGGGGATATCACCCCTCCACTTT. It encodes CASSAMGIGQGISPLHF.